Following are 17 T cell receptor beta chains from one sample sequenced in a study of identical twins. TCRdb passed the 5' RACE reads through MiXCR, listing each CDR3 protein once. This sample carries hundreds of thousands of distinct CDR3 sequences, 6% to 6.5% of them seen once, and the ten largest clones take 1.5% to 2%. Sequencing used naive T cells sorted from blood. The receptors shown here come from a man aged 18-30 years in good health.

This clonotype has at least ten counts. The chain has TRBV24-1 and TRBJ2-1; D may be TRBD1 (8 bases). CDR1 and CDR2 (germline): KGHDR, SFDVKD. The V gene lost 4 bases and the J gene lost 4 bases, with 22 bases spanning the gap. This CDR3 has 18 amino acids. The CDR3 DNA is TGTGCCACCAGTGACCCAATATCCACAGGGGGGGATTACAATGAGCAGTTCTTC. Translated, it gives CATSDPISTGGDYNEQFF.

This clonotype was detected a few times. The chain has TRBV20-1 and TRBJ1-5; perhaps TRBD1 as D (5 bases). CDR3 size: 15 residues. Trimming stripped 3 bases from V and 3 bases from J, with 15 bases between. Germline V gene sequence: CDR1 DFQATT, CDR2 SNEGSKA (reference sequence). CDR3 residues: CSARREGLVNQPQHF. The CDR3 DNA reads as TGCAGTGCTAGGAGGGAGGGGCTGGTCAATCAGCCCCAGCATTTT.

This clonotype was recorded many times. This chain joins TRBV12-3 or TRBV12-4 and TRBJ2-2, with 7 bases aligning to TRBD1. The CDR3 covers 18 residues. V shed 2 bases, J shed 7 bases, and the junction held 16 bases outside the gene matches. CDR3 nucleotides: TGTGCCAGCAGTTTATCCCCGGGAAGGGGGCGCGTAGGCGGGGAGCTGTTTTTT. It specifies CASSLSPGRGRVGGELFF.

This clonotype was detected ten times or more. J is TRBJ1-1 and V is TRBV4-1; D is unresolved. From germline, CDR1 is MGHRA and CDR2 YSYEKL. CDR3 length: 15 amino acids. Trimming stripped 2 bases from V and 0 bases from J, with 10 bases between. The CDR3 here is CASSQTQIMNTEAFF. CDR3 nucleotides: TGCGCCAGCAGCCAAACACAGATAATGAACACTGAAGCTTTCTTT.

This clonotype was detected a few times. The chain carries TRBV15 and TRBJ2-7; no firm D call. This CDR3 is 12 amino acids long. Germline V gene lookup returns CDR1 LNHNV and CDR2 YYDKDF (reference sequence). V dropped 1 base and J dropped 7 bases, with 8 bases sitting between them. CDR3 protein: CATSRGWAEQYF. As DNA, the CDR3 is TGTGCCACCAGCAGAGGATGGGCGGAGCAGTACTTC.

Many counts were recorded for this clonotype. The V gene is TRBV25-1, the J gene TRBJ1-5; D uncertain. The length of the CDR3 is 13 residues. Trimming pared 2 bases from V and 7 bases from J, leaving 9 bases between. Per germline, CDR1 MGHDK and CDR2 SYGVNS. The DNA for the CDR3 is TGTGCCAGCAGTGAAATGGGGAAACAGCCCCAGCATTTT. Amino acids: CASSEMGKQPQHF.

This clonotype has at least ten counts. The chain links TRBV15 to TRBJ2-1; D is ambiguous. V gave up 1 base and J gave up 6 bases, with 7 bases separating them. Germline V gives CDR1 LNHNV, CDR2 YYDKDF (reference sequence). The CDR3 extends over 13 amino acids. The CDR3 DNA reads TGTGCCACCAGCAGAGGGGCTAGCAATGAGCAGTTCTTC. Its protein is CATSRGASNEQFF.

V and J are TRBV12-3 or TRBV12-4 and TRBJ1-2; D unresolved. CDR3 length equals 14 residues. Trimming shortened V by 2 bases and J by 6 bases, and 13 bases separated the two germline ends. CDR3 sequence: CASSLTASLNGYTF. As DNA, the CDR3 is TGTGCCAGCAGTTTAACGGCCTCGCTGAATGGCTACACCTTC.

This clonotype was seen ten or more times. This chain links TRBV20-1 with TRBJ1-2, with TRBD1 matching 9 bases. With 6 bases clipped from V and 2 bases from J, the junction kept 4 bases outside the gene matches. CDR1 and CDR2 (germline): DFQATT, SNEGSKA (reference sequence). The length of the CDR3 is 13 residues. The DNA for the CDR3 is TGCAGTGCCCGGACAGGGGAAAACTATGGCTACACCTTC. Protein: CSARTGENYGYTF.

This clonotype was observed many times. This chain uses TRBV4-1 with TRBJ1-2; D not resolved. The CDR3 spans 13 residues. V lost 1 base and J 8 bases, leaving 11 bases between the germline ends. Germline CDR1 and CDR2: MGHRA and YSYEKL. CDR3: CASSQGGGLGYTF. The CDR3 DNA sequence: TGCGCCAGCAGCCAAGGCGGTGGGCTCGGCTACACCTTC.

This clonotype was counted at least ten times. CDR3 in amino acids: CASSPYMGTGELFF. The CDR3 coding sequence is TGTGCCAGCAGTCCCTACATGGGAACCGGGGAGCTGTTTTTT. The chain joins TRBV6-1 to TRBJ2-2; D gene uncertain. Trimming pared 5 bases from V and 5 bases from J, leaving 12 bases between. The germline V gene has CDR1 MNHNS and CDR2 SASEGT. The CDR3 has 14 amino acids.

V is TRBV7-9 and J is TRBJ1-1; D is ambiguous. The germline V gene encodes CDR1 SEHNR and CDR2 FQNEAQ (reference sequence). V lost 2 bases, J lost 11 bases, and 12 bases lay in between. The CDR3 is 12 residues long. The CDR3 bases are TGTGCCAGCAGCTTACGGAGTGTCCGGGCTTTCTTT. It codes for CASSLRSVRAFF.

This clonotype was found many times. This chain links TRBV27 with TRBJ2-1; 10 positions match TRBD1. Losses at the gene ends were 7 bases for V and 6 bases for J; bases not matched to a gene: 3. The CDR3 totals 13 residues. Germline V lookup: CDR1 MNHEY, CDR2 SMNVEV (reference sequence). The DNA for the CDR3 is TGTGCCAGCACTTGGACAGGGGGCAATGAGCAGTTCTTC. Amino acids: CASTWTGGNEQFF.

In this sample, this clonotype turned up many times. The V gene is TRBV10-3, the J gene TRBJ2-1; no clear D gene. Germline-derived CDR1 and CDR2 are ENHRY and SYGVKD. There are 14 residues in the CDR3. Trimming removed 7 bases at V and 9 bases at J, with 19 bases between. The CDR3: CAIKSSESWGEQFF. Written as DNA, the CDR3 is TGTGCCATCAAATCCTCGGAGTCTTGGGGTGAGCAGTTCTTC.

This clonotype has at least ten counts. V is TRBV20-1 and J is TRBJ2-1; 8 bases are a match to TRBD2. The V and J ends lost 5 bases and 4 bases, in that order; junction bases with no gene match: 13. Germline V gene sequence: CDR1 DFQATT, CDR2 SNEGSKA (reference sequence). The CDR3 sequence is 16 residues long. CDR3 nucleotide sequence: TGCAGTGCTGGGGGGCTAGCGGGTTTCTCGTACAATGAGCAGTTCTTC. Amino acids: CSAGGLAGFSYNEQFF.

The sample holds many counts of this clonotype. V gene TRBV12-3 or TRBV12-4 combines with J gene TRBJ2-6, with a tentative D call TRBD1 (6 bases). The CDR3 consists of 14 residues. Trimming shortened V by 6 bases and J by 4 bases, and 10 bases separated the two germline ends. CDR3 loop: CASSRGAGANVLTF. The CDR3 nucleotides are TGTGCCAGCAGCAGGGGTGCCGGGGCCAACGTCCTGACTTTC.

As concerns this clonotype: Because the CDR3 is missing its conserved closing phenylalanine or tryptophan, this is likely a read error. This chain connects TRBV7-3 to TRBJ2-1; D may be TRBD1 (6 bases). Looked up from germline, CDR1 is SGHTA and CDR2 is FQGTGA. The V end lost 2 bases, the J end lost 9 bases, and 14 bases lay between the germline ends. CDR3 size: 14 residues. The CDR3 here is CASSLSGAVSEQFC. DNA for the CDR3: TGTGCCAGCAGCTTATCAGGGGCAGTGAGTGAGCAGTTCTGC.